Listed below are T cell receptor beta chains from one sample, sequenced in a study of blood T cells in healthy people across ages. TCRdb re-analysed the 5' RACE reads in MiXCR, keeping a single row per CDR3 protein. The sample consists of about 1.8 million distinct CDR3 sequences, roughly 49% of them appearing once. Sequencing was done on a sample of blood. These receptors were collected from a woman in her thirties or forties in good health. Both conserved end residues are part of each CDR3. D genes are given only for firm matches. Clone size is stated in some rows and not others, as once, few, many or a class when expanded.

v_gene	abundance	d_gene	j_gene	CDR3aa	CDR3nt
TRBV6-6	NA	NA	TRBJ2-1	CASSYPPGQRQFNEQFF	TGTGCCAGCAGTTACCCCCCAGGGCAGAGGCAGTTCAATGAGCAGTTCTTC
TRBV20-1	NA	NA	TRBJ2-6	CSARKGANVLTF	TGCAGTGCTAGAAAGGGGGCCAACGTCCTGACTTTC
TRBV7-2	NA	NA	TRBJ2-3	CASSRRTAIISDTQYF	TGTGCCAGCAGCAGGCGGACGGCAATTATAAGCGATACGCAGTATTTT
TRBV20-1	NA	NA	TRBJ2-7	CSARERGTTYEQYF	TGCAGTGCTAGAGAAAGGGGGACAACCTACGAGCAGTACTTC
TRBV20-1	NA	NA	TRBJ1-1	CSAPPGGSEAFF	TGCAGTGCTCCCCCTGGTGGATCGGAAGCTTTCTTT
TRBV12-3/TRBV12-4	NA	NA	TRBJ2-3	CASSLVGTGRGATQYF	TGTGCCAGCAGTTTAGTGGGTACCGGACGGGGGGCTACGCAGTATTTT
TRBV7-2	NA	NA	TRBJ2-1	CASSPGGYHSYNEQFF	TGTGCCAGCAGCCCTGGAGGGTATCACTCCTACAATGAGCAGTTCTTC
TRBV6-6	NA	NA	TRBJ2-3	CASRSGINTDTQYF	TGTGCCAGCAGGTCCGGGATTAACACAGATACGCAGTATTTT
TRBV6-2/TRBV6-3	few	TRBD1	TRBJ2-1	CASSYPSGTGHYNEQFF	TGTGCCAGCAGTTACCCCTCCGGGACAGGGCACTACAATGAGCAGTTCTTC
TRBV28	NA	NA	TRBJ1-2	CASSFYGTATNYGYTF	TGTGCCAGCAGTTTCTATGGTACAGCAACTAACTATGGCTACACCTTC
TRBV7-9	few	NA	TRBJ2-5	CASSLGVSATETQYF	TGTGCCAGCAGCTTAGGCGTCAGCGCCACAGAGACCCAGTACTTC
TRBV3-1	NA	NA	TRBJ1-6	CASSYLLGDSRSPLHF	TGTGCCAGCAGCTACCTTCTAGGGGACTCGCGCTCACCCCTCCACTTT
TRBV29-1	once	NA	TRBJ1-2	CSVDSGPYGYTF	TGCAGCGTTGACTCGGGTCCATATGGCTACACCTTC
TRBV4-1	few	NA	TRBJ2-5	CASSQGSHDQLQETQYF	TGCGCCAGCAGCCAAGGTAGCCACGATCAACTACAAGAGACCCAGTACTTC
TRBV12-3/TRBV12-4	NA	TRBD2	TRBJ2-1	CASGGLAGGPGYLNEQFF	TGTGCCAGCGGCGGCCTAGCGGGGGGGCCAGGCTATCTGAATGAGCAGTTCTTC
TRBV4-3	few	NA	TRBJ2-7	CASSQDPAEGRNEQYF	TGCGCCAGCAGCCAAGATCCTGCGGAGGGTAGGAACGAGCAGTACTTC
TRBV9	once	NA	TRBJ2-3	CASSAMTGGTDTQYF	TGTGCCAGCAGCGCAATGACAGGTGGTACAGATACGCAGTATTTT
TRBV2	few	TRBD2	TRBJ2-5	CASKGLAGVATQYF	TGTGCCAGCAAAGGACTAGCGGGGGTAGCGACCCAGTACTTC
TRBV20-1	once	TRBD2	TRBJ2-3	CSANVRGGGTDTQYF	TGCAGTGCTAACGTCCGGGGGGGCGGCACAGATACGCAGTATTTT
TRBV6-5	NA	TRBD2	TRBJ2-3	CASSYSGLAGAGDTQYF	TGTGCCAGCAGTTACTCGGGACTAGCGGGGGCTGGTGATACGCAGTATTTT